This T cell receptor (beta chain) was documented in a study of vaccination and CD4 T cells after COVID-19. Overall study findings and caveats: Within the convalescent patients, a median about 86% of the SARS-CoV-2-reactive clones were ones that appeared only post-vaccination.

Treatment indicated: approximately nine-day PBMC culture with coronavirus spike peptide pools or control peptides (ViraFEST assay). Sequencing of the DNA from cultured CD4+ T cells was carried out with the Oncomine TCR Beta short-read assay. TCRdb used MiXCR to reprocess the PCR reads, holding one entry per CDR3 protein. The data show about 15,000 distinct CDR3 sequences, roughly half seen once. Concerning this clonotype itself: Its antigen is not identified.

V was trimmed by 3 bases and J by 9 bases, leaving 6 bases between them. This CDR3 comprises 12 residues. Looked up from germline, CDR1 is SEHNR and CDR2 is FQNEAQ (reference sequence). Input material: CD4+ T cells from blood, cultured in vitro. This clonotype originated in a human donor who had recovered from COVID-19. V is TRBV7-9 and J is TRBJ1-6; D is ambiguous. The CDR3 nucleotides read TGTGCCAGCAGCTTTCGGATTTCACCCCTCCACTTT. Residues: CASSFRISPLHF.